This T cell receptor (beta chain) came from a study of blood T cell repertoires in COVID-19. Study summary: COVID-19 samples collected from the United States, Italy and Spain covered acute and convalescent phases.

TCRdb keeps only in-frame clones here, not all; method: immunoSEQ multiplex PCR. The sample includes 90,000 or so clones, 91% of them seen just once. Germline loops: CDR1 LGHDT, CDR2 YNNKEL (reference sequence). The CDR3 runs to 13 residues. V was pared by 4 bases and J by 7 bases, with 13 bases between. This clone was counted many times. What was sequenced was peripheral blood. This sequence originates from a human donor with active COVID-19. The donor label of this sample is uncertain. The chain employs TRBV3-1 (or the pseudogene TRBV3-2) and TRBJ1-2, with a tentative D call TRBD1 (5 bases). CDR3 region: CASSPKTTGGYTF. In DNA, the CDR3 is TGTGCCAGCAGCCCCAAGACAACAGGTGGCTACACCTTC.